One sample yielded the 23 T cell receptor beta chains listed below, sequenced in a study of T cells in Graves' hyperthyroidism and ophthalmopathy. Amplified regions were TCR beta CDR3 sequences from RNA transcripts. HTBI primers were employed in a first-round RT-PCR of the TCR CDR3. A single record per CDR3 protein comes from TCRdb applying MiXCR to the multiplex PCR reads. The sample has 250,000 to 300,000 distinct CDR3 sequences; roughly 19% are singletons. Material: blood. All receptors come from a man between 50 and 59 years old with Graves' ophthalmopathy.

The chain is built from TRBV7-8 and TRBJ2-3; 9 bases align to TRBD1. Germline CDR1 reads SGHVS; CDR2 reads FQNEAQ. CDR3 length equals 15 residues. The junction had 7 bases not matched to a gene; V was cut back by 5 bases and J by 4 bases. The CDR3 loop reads CASSPGQGGADTQYF. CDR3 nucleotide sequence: TGTGCCAGCAGCCCGGGACAGGGAGGCGCAGATACGCAGTATTTT.

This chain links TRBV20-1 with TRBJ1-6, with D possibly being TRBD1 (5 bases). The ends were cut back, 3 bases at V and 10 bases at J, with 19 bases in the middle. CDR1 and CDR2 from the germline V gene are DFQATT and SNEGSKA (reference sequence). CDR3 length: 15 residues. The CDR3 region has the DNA TGCAGTGCTAGGTCCTTGGGACGATGGCTATCACCCCTCCACTTT. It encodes CSARSLGRWLSPLHF.

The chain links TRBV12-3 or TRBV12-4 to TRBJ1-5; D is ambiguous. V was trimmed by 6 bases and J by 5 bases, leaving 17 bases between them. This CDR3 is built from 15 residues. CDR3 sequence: CASRRGLGLDQPQHF. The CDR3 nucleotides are TGTGCCAGCAGACGGGGATTGGGTTTGGATCAGCCCCAGCATTTT.

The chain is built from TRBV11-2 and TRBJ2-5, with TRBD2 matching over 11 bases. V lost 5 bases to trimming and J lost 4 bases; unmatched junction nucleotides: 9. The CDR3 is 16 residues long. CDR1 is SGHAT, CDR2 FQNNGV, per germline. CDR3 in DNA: TGTGCCAGCAGCCCTACTAGCGGGAGACGAGGAGAGACCCAGTACTTC. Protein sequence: CASSPTSGRRGETQYF.

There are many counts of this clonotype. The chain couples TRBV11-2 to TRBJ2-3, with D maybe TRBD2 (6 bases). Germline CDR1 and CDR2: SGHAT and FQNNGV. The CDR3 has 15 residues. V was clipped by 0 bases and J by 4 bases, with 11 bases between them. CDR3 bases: TGTGCCAGCAGCTTAGAGGGAGCGGGTGCAGATACGCAGTATTTT. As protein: CASSLEGAGADTQYF.

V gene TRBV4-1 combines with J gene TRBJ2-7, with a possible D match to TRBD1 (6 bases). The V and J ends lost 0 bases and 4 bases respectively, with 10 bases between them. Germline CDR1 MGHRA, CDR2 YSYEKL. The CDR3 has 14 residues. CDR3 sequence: CASSQDGQRYEQYF. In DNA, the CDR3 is TGCGCCAGCAGCCAAGATGGACAGCGTTACGAGCAGTACTTC.

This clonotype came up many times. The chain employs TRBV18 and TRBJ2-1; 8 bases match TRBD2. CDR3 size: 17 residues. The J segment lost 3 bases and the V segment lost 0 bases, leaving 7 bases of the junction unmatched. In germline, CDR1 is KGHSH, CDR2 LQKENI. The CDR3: CASSPPSGSAFYNEQFF. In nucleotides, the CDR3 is TGTGCCAGCTCACCACCGAGCGGGAGTGCGTTCTACAATGAGCAGTTCTTC.

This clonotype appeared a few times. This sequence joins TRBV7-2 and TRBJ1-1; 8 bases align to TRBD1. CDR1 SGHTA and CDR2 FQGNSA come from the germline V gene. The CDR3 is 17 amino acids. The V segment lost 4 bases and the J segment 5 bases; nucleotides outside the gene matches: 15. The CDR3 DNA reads TGTGCCAGCAGCTCCTGGACAGGGTCCATCGCTAAGACTGAAGCTTTCTTT. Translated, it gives CASSSWTGSIAKTEAFF.

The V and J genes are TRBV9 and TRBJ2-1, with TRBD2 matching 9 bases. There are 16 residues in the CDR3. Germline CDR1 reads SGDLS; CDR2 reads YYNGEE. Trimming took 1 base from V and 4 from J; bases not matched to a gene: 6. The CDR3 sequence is CASSVSPSGVYNEQFF. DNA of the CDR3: TGTGCCAGCAGCGTATCGCCTAGCGGGGTTTACAATGAGCAGTTCTTC.

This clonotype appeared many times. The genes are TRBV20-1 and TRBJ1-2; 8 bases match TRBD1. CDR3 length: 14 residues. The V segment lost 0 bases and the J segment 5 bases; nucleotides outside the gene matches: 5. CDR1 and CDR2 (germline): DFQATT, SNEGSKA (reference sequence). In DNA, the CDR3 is TGCAGTGCTAGAGAGCAGGGGGCTGCATATGGCTACACCTTC. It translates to CSAREQGAAYGYTF.

CDR3 amino acids: CASSQDLGLLSYEQYF. The CDR3 nucleotides are TGTGCCAGCAGCCAAGATCTGGGGCTACTCTCCTACGAGCAGTACTTC. The V gene is TRBV3-1, the J gene TRBJ2-7, with TRBD1 as a possible D gene (5 bases). CDR1 is LGHDT, CDR2 YNNKEL, per germline (reference sequence). There are 16 residues in the CDR3. Deletions cut 0 bases from V and 0 bases from J, with 12 bases between.

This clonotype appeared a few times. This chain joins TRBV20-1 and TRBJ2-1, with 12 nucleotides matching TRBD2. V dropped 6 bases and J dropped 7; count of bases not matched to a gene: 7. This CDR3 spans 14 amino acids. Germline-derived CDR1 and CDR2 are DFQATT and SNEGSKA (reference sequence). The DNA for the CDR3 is TGCAGTGCGACCCCGGGACTAGCGGGTAATGAGCAGTTCTTC. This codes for CSATPGLAGNEQFF.

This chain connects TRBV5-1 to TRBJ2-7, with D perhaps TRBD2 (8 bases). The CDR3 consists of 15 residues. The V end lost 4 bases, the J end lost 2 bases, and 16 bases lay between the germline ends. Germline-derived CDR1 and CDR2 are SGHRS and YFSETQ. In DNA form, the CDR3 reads TGCGCCAGCAGCCCCGGGGGGGACAGCACCTACGAGCAGTACTTC. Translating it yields CASSPGGDSTYEQYF.

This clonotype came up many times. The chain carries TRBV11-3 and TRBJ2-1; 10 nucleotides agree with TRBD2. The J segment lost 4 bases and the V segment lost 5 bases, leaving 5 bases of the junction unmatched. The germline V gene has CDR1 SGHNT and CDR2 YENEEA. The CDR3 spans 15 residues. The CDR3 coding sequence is TGTGCCAGCAGCCCCCGGACTAGCGGATACAATGAGCAGTTCTTC. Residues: CASSPRTSGYNEQFF.

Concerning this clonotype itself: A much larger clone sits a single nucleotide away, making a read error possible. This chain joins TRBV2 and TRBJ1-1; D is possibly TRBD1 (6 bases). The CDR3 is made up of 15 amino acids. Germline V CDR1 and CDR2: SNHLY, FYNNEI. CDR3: CASGEWGHSNTEAFF. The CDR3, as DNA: TGTGCCAGCGGTGAATGGGGACATTCGAACACTGAAGCTTTCTTT.

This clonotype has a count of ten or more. CDR3 nucleotide sequence: TGTGCCAGCAGCTTAGATCGAGCGGTGGTTTACGAGCAGTACTTC. Amino acid sequence: CASSLDRAVVYEQYF. The gene calls are TRBV11-2 and TRBJ2-7, with D perhaps matching TRBD2 (5 bases). The ends were cut back, 0 bases at V and 4 bases at J, with 13 bases in the middle. The CDR3 is made up of 15 amino acids. In germline, CDR1 is SGHAT, CDR2 FQNNGV.

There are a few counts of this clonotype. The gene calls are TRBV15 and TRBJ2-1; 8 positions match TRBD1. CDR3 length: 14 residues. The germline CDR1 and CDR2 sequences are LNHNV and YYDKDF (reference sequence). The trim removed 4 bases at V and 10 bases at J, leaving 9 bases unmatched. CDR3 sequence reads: CATSMRTGQGEQFF. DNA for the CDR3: TGTGCCACCAGCATGCGGACAGGGCAAGGCGAGCAGTTCTTC.

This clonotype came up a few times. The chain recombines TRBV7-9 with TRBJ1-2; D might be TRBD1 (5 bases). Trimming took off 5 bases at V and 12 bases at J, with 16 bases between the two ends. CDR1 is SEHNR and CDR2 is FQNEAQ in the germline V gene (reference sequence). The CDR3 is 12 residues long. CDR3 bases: TGTGCCAGCAGCCCAACTCAGGGTTCCCACACCTTC. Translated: CASSPTQGSHTF.

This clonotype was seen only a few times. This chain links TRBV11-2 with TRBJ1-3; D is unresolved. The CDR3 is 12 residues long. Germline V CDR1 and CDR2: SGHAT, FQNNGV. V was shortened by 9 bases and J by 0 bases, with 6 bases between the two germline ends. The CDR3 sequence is CASQFSGNTIYF. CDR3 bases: TGTGCCAGTCAGTTCTCTGGAAACACCATATATTTT.

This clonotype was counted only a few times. In nucleotides, the CDR3 is TGTGCCAGCAGCCAGGGACAGGCCTGGGGAGAGACCCAGTACTTC. Its translation is CASSQGQAWGETQYF. This chain joins TRBV28 and TRBJ2-5; 8 bases are shared with TRBD1. V dropped 6 bases and J dropped 4; count of bases not matched to a gene: 10. This CDR3 region has 15 residues. CDR1 MDHEN and CDR2 SYDVKM come from the germline V gene.

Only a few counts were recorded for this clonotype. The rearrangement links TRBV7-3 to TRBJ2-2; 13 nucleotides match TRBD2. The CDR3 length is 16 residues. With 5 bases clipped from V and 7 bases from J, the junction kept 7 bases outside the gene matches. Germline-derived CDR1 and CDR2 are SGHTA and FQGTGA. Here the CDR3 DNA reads TGTGCCAGCAGCCCCGGACTAGCGGGAGCGGGCGGGGAGCTGTTTTTT. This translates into CASSPGLAGAGGELFF. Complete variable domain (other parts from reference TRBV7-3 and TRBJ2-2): GAGVSQTPSNKVTEKGKYVELRCDPISGHTALYWYRQSLGQGPEFLIYFQGTGAADDSGLPNDRFFAVRPEGSVSTLKIQRTERGDSAVYLCASSPGLAGAGGELFFGEGSRLTVL.

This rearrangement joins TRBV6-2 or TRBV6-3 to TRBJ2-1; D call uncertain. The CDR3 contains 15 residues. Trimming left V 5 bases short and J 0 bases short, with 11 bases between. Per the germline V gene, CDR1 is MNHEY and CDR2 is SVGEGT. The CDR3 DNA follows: TGTGCCAGCAGTAGAGCCCCGAGCTCCTACAATGAGCAGTTCTTC. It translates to CASSRAPSSYNEQFF.

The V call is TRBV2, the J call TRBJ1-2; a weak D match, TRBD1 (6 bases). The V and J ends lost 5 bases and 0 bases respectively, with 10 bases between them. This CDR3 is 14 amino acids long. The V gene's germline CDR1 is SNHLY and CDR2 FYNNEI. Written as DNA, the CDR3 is TGTGCCAGCAGTAAGGACAGAGCTAACTATGGCTACACCTTC. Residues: CASSKDRANYGYTF. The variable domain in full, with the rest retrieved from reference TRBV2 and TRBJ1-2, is EPEVTQTPSHQVTQMGQEVILRCVPISNHLYFYWYRQILGQKVEFLVSFYNNEISEKSEIFDDQFSVERPDGSNFTLKIRSTKLEDSAMYFCASSKDRANYGYTFGSGTRLTVV.